Presented here are 11 T cell receptor beta chains from one specimen sequenced in a study of blood T cell repertoires in COVID-19. Generated by immunoSEQ multiplex PCR, the TCRdb table keeps only in-frame clones and is missing some. The table records roughly 250,000 clones, about nine tenths of them present only once. The specimen was peripheral blood. These receptors came from a young adult with COVID-19, enrolled during active disease.

The sample holds one count of this clone. The chain uses TRBV4-1 and TRBJ2-7; 8 nucleotides align to TRBD1. Germline assignment: CDR1 MGHRA and CDR2 YSYEKL. The ends lost 4 bases at V and 6 bases at J; junction bases unmatched: 11. CDR3 length: 15 residues. Here the CDR3 reads CASSPRIGQGGEQYF. CDR3 sequence (DNA): TGCGCCAGCAGCCCCCGCATCGGACAGGGTGGCGAGCAGTACTTC.

Written as DNA, the CDR3 is TGTGCCAGCAGCGTAGATGGGGGCCGGACTGAAGCTTTCTTT. Translation gives CASSVDGGRTEAFF. V gene TRBV9 combines with J gene TRBJ1-1, with D possibly TRBD1 on 6 matching bases. The length of the CDR3 is 14 residues. V gave up 0 bases and J gave up 5 bases, with 11 bases separating them. From germline, CDR1 is SGDLS and CDR2 YYNGEE.

The chain has TRBV20-1 and TRBJ2-7; no clear D. The CDR3 runs to 11 residues. The V gene's germline CDR1 is DFQATT and CDR2 SNEGSKA (reference sequence). CDR3 residues: CSVGRGYEQYF. CDR3 bases: TGCAGCGTCGGTCGAGGCTACGAGCAGTACTTC.

The V and J genes are TRBV6-5 and TRBJ1-6; the match to TRBD1 covers 7 bases. Per germline, CDR1 MNHEY and CDR2 SVGAGI. The CDR3 is 15 amino acids. The trim removed 0 bases at V and 14 bases at J, leaving 10 bases unmatched. CDR3 in amino acids: CASSYSTQGPMALHF. The DNA for the CDR3 is TGTGCCAGCAGTTACTCGACACAGGGGCCCATGGCCCTCCACTTT.

This chain uses TRBV24-1 with TRBJ2-3, with D possibly TRBD1 on 6 matching bases. The CDR3 spans 15 residues. Between the trimmed V and J ends, which lost 3 bases and 6 bases, there was a span of 15 bases. Germline-derived CDR1 and CDR2 are KGHDR and SFDVKD. The DNA of the CDR3 is TGTGCCACCAGTGATACTCGGACAGACTGGGATACGCAGTATTTT. Its protein is CATSDTRTDWDTQYF.

The rearrangement uses TRBV7-9 and TRBJ2-5, with 8 bases lining up with TRBD2. CDR3 length: 15 amino acids. Trimming at V came to 2 bases and at J to 4 bases, leaving 6 bases not matched to a gene. Germline CDR1 SEHNR, CDR2 FQNEAQ (reference sequence). The CDR3: CASSLLVLAGETQYF. DNA of the CDR3: TGTGCCAGCAGCTTACTCGTCCTAGCGGGAGAGACCCAGTACTTC.

V gene TRBV27 combines with J gene TRBJ1-1; possible D gene TRBD1, 6 bases. Germline V CDR1 and CDR2: MNHEY, SMNVEV (reference sequence). The V and J ends lost 2 bases and 3 bases respectively, with 10 bases between them. The CDR3 runs to 14 residues. CDR3 in DNA: TGTGCCAGCAGTTTACCACAGGGATACACTGAAGCTTTCTTT. The encoded protein is CASSLPQGYTEAFF.

The chain has TRBV2 and TRBJ2-7; 10 nucleotides agree with TRBD1. From germline, CDR1 is SNHLY and CDR2 FYNNEI. This CDR3 contains 15 residues. After removal of 8 bases from V and 2 bases from J, the junction contained 9 bases not matched to a gene. CDR3 sequence: CASVYGTGVTYEQYF. Here the CDR3 DNA reads TGTGCCAGCGTCTATGGGACAGGGGTAACCTACGAGCAGTACTTC.

The chain uses TRBV29-1 and TRBJ1-2; D possibly corresponds to TRBD1 (6 bases). The CDR3 consists of 15 residues. The V end lost 0 bases, the J end lost 7 bases, and 18 bases lay between the germline ends. Germline V gene sequence: CDR1 SQVTM, CDR2 ANQGSEA. CDR3 loop: CSVEDGTIRTSGYTF. DNA for the CDR3: TGCAGCGTTGAAGATGGGACAATCAGGACTAGTGGCTACACCTTC.

The chain is built from TRBV29-1 and TRBJ1-2; 9 bases map to TRBD1. Germline CDR1 and CDR2: SQVTM and ANQGSEA. J gave up 4 bases and V 5 bases, and 5 bases lay outside the gene matches. CDR3 length: 13 amino acids. The CDR3 sequence: CSVPGQGGYGYTF. CDR3 DNA sequence: TGCAGCGTTCCGGGACAGGGCGGCTATGGCTACACCTTC. The full variable domain, rest sourced from reference TRBV29-1 and TRBJ1-2, is SAVISQKPSRDICQRGTSLTIQCQVDSQVTMMFWYRQQPGQSLTLIATANQGSEATYESGFVIDKFPISRPNLTFSTLTVSNMSPEDSSIYLCSVPGQGGYGYTFGSGTRLTVV.

The chain joins TRBV9 to TRBJ1-3; D unclear. Germline-derived CDR1 and CDR2 are SGDLS and YYNGEE. CDR3 length: 14 residues. The V end lost 3 bases, the J end lost 0 bases, and 7 bases lay between the germline ends. CDR3 amino acids: CASSGVNSGNTIYF. The CDR3 nucleotides are TGTGCCAGCAGCGGAGTTAACTCTGGAAACACCATATATTTT.